The 18 T cell receptor beta chains in this list originate from one sample, sequenced in a study of blood T cell repertoires in COVID-19. The table came from immunoSEQ multiplex PCR; TCRdb's copy has only in-frame clones and leaves some out. Of about 150,000 clones in the sample, 60% to 85% are singletons; the top ten hold roughly 1.5%. Sequenced material: peripheral blood. The receptors were sampled from a man older than 75 with acute or convalescent COVID-19.

This clone was detected only a few times. V and J are TRBV6-5 and TRBJ1-2, with TRBD1 matching over 9 bases. CDR1 is MNHEY, CDR2 SVGAGI, per germline. This CDR3 spans 13 amino acids. V was pared by 4 bases and J by 8 bases, with 5 bases of the junction left unmatched. The CDR3 sequence is CASSSGTGLGYTF. The CDR3 bases are TGTGCCAGCAGTTCCGGGACAGGGTTGGGCTACACCTTC.

In its sample, this clone was seen a few times. The J gene is TRBJ1-4, the V gene TRBV6-1; perhaps TRBD1 as D (6 bases). V was shortened by 5 bases and J by 8 bases, with 21 bases between the two germline ends. The CDR3 loop spans 16 amino acids. Germline CDR1 is MNHNS and CDR2 is SASEGT. CDR3 sequence reads: CASSQGQSSRGEKLFF. The CDR3 DNA reads TGTGCCAGCAGTCAAGGACAGTCCTCACGGGGGGAAAAACTGTTTTTT.

The V gene is TRBV4-3, the J gene TRBJ2-2; 12 nucleotides match TRBD2. The CDR3 is 20 residues long. V was clipped by 3 bases and J by 5 bases; unmatched bases: 16. The germline V gene has CDR1 LGHNA and CDR2 YSLEER. CDR3 in amino acids: CASSQAFSASGGAGTGELFF. In DNA form, the CDR3 reads TGCGCCAGCAGCCAGGCTTTCTCGGCTAGCGGGGGGGCAGGAACCGGGGAGCTGTTTTTT.

The gene calls are TRBV11-3 and TRBJ2-2; the D is unclear. Germline CDR1 SGHNT, CDR2 YENEEA. The V end was cut by 3 bases, the J end by 4 bases, with 9 bases between. This CDR3 comprises 14 residues. CDR3 nucleotide sequence: TGTGCCAGCAGCTTTTCAAGCGCCACCGGGGAGCTGTTTTTT. Its translation is CASSFSSATGELFF.

The chain uses TRBV3-1 (or the pseudogene TRBV3-2) and TRBJ2-7; TRBD1 aligns across 10 bases. The germline V gene has CDR1 LGHDT and CDR2 YNNKEL (reference sequence). After removal of 5 bases from V and 11 bases from J, the junction contained 18 bases not matched to a gene. This CDR3 has 16 residues. The DNA of the CDR3 is TGTGCCAGCAGCTCCTCCCCGGAGGCGGACAGGGGGGGGAAGTACTTC. This codes for CASSSSPEADRGGKYF.

The rearrangement links TRBV9 to TRBJ2-3; 9 bases match TRBD2. The CDR3 runs 15 residues. Trimming took 0 bases from V and 1 from J; bases not matched to a gene: 0. The germline CDR1 and CDR2 sequences are SGDLS and YYNGEE. CDR3 DNA sequence: TGTGCCAGCAGCGTAGTAGCGGGGGGCACAGATACGCAGTATTTT. Translation: CASSVVAGGTDTQYF.

This clone has just one count. This chain links TRBV5-6 with TRBJ1-4, with D tentatively TRBD1 (6 bases). Germline V lookup: CDR1 SGHDT, CDR2 YYEEEE. Trimming took off 4 bases at V and 14 bases at J, with 15 bases between the two ends. The CDR3 contains 12 residues. The CDR3 here is CASSRTTGTLFF. CDR3 in DNA: TGTGCCAGCAGCAGAACAACAGGGACCCTGTTTTTT.

This chain connects TRBV7-9 to TRBJ1-2, with 9 bases fitting TRBD1. CDR1 and CDR2 (germline): SEHNR, FQNEAQ (reference sequence). Germline trimming cut 5 bases from V and 8 bases from J; bases unmatched to any gene: 12. The CDR3 is 15 amino acids. The CDR3 spells CASSPRDREGGGYTF. CDR3 in DNA: TGTGCCAGCAGCCCCCGGGACAGGGAGGGGGGCGGCTACACCTTC.

This rearrangement joins TRBV5-1 to TRBJ2-7; D perhaps matches TRBD1 (5 bases). This CDR3 region has 15 residues. Trimming left V 1 base short and J 0 bases short, with 11 bases between. From germline, CDR1 is SGHRS and CDR2 YFSETQ. The CDR3: CASSLTPTDSYEQYF. The CDR3 bases are TGCGCCAGCAGCTTGACACCGACAGACTCCTACGAGCAGTACTTC. The whole variable domain, remainder taken from reference TRBV5-1 and TRBJ2-7, is KAGVTQTPRYLIKTRGQQVTLSCSPISGHRSVSWYQQTPGQGLQFLFEYFSETQRNKGNFPGRFSGRQFSNSRSEMNVSTLELGDSALYLCASSLTPTDSYEQYFGPGTRLTVT.

In its sample, this clone was seen once. The rearrangement links TRBV29-1 to TRBJ2-5; 12 positions match TRBD2. This CDR3 has 14 amino acids. Trimming removed 1 base from V and 3 bases from J; junction bases left unmatched: 0. Germline CDR1 and CDR2: SQVTM and ANQGSEA. The CDR3 loop reads CSVEGTSGEETQYF. The DNA of the CDR3 is TGCAGCGTTGAAGGGACTAGCGGGGAAGAGACCCAGTACTTC. The complete variable domain, with remaining parts taken from reference TRBV29-1 and TRBJ2-5, reads SAVISQKPSRDICQRGTSLTIQCQVDSQVTMMFWYRQQPGQSLTLIATANQGSEATYESGFVIDKFPISRPNLTFSTLTVSNMSPEDSSIYLCSVEGTSGEETQYFGPGTRLLVL.

The chain uses TRBV9 and TRBJ2-3, with D perhaps matching TRBD1 (8 bases). V lost 6 bases and J 2 bases, leaving 16 bases between the germline ends. The CDR3 is made up of 15 amino acids. Germline lookup yields CDR1 SGDLS and CDR2 YYNGEE. This CDR3 is CASNIQGGTTDTQYF. CDR3 coding DNA: TGTGCCAGCAACATACAGGGGGGGACCACAGATACGCAGTATTTT.

This clone was observed a single time. The chain is built from TRBV6-5 and TRBJ2-1; a possible D gene is TRBD2 (6 bases). This CDR3 has 16 residues. Per germline, CDR1 MNHEY and CDR2 SVGAGI. The V gene lost 4 bases and the J gene lost 2 bases, with 15 bases spanning the gap. This CDR3 is CASSWRDAGPYNEQFF. Here the CDR3 DNA reads TGTGCCAGCAGTTGGAGGGACGCCGGACCCTACAATGAGCAGTTCTTC.

This rearrangement joins TRBV11-2 to TRBJ2-7; perhaps TRBD1 as D (6 bases). There are 18 residues in the CDR3. V was pared by 5 bases and J by 3 bases, with 26 bases between. Per germline, CDR1 SGHAT and CDR2 FQNNGV. The DNA of the CDR3 is TGTGCCAGCAGCCCCCTGGGGGCTGGGGTGCAGGGAAACTACGAGCAGTACGTC. Protein sequence: CASSPLGAGVQGNYEQYV.

This rearrangement joins TRBV5-4 to TRBJ2-7, with 8 bases aligning to TRBD1. Germline V gene data show CDR1 as SGHNT and CDR2 as YYREEE (reference sequence). This CDR3 has 15 residues. J was trimmed by 1 base and V by 4 bases; bases with no gene match: 7. CDR3 nucleotides: TGTGCCAGCAGCCCCGGACAGGGCCCGTCCTACGAGCAGTACTTC. Protein: CASSPGQGPSYEQYF.

The chain joins TRBV7-3 to TRBJ1-2, with 8 bases identical to TRBD1. Germline values: CDR1 SGHTA, CDR2 FQGTGA. J gave up 3 bases and V 1 base, and 1 base lay outside the gene matches. The CDR3 totals 14 residues. This chain's CDR3 is CASSLNRGDYGYTF. CDR3 sequence (DNA): TGTGCCAGCAGCTTAAACAGGGGGGACTATGGCTACACCTTC.

The chain recombines TRBV5-1 with TRBJ1-2; a weak D match, TRBD1 (5 bases). This CDR3 is 13 amino acids long. V was shortened by 4 bases and J by 2 bases, with 9 bases between the two germline ends. From germline, CDR1 is SGHRS and CDR2 YFSETQ. CDR3 in amino acids: CASSGEGNYGYTF. The CDR3 DNA sequence: TGCGCCAGCAGCGGGGAGGGGAACTATGGCTACACCTTC.

The chain couples TRBV5-1 to TRBJ2-3; TRBD2 agrees at 8 bases. There are 16 residues in the CDR3. V lost 0 bases to trimming and J lost 8 bases; unmatched junction nucleotides: 11. From germline, CDR1 is SGHRS and CDR2 YFSETQ. CDR3: CASSLATSRAGGTQYF. The CDR3 nucleotides read TGCGCCAGCAGCTTGGCCACATCCAGGGCGGGAGGTACGCAGTATTTT.

This rearrangement joins TRBV30 to TRBJ2-3, with 10 bases aligning to TRBD1. V was pared by 2 bases and J by 8 bases, with 10 bases of the junction left unmatched. CDR3 length equals 15 residues. The V gene's germline CDR1 is GTSNPN and CDR2 SVGIG (reference sequence). As DNA, the CDR3 is TGTGCCTGGAGTCCCGGGACAGGGGCGAGGGCTACGCAGTATTTT. Protein: CAWSPGTGARATQYF.